The clone carrying this T cell receptor beta chain has more than one count but fewer than ten. The antigen remains undetermined. The time point was: patch test 2, 6 weeks after DPC sensitization. Treatment in this sample: therapeutic diphenylcyclopropenone sensitization with weekly scalp DPC. TCRdb re-called the RACE reads with MiXCR, one entry per CDR3 protein. The data hold 42,000 or so distinct CDR3 sequences, with 8.9% observed a single time. The sample originates from a study of human T cells and chemical hapten exposure. The overall study: The sensitizer, 2% DPC, was used on approximately 2 cm by approximately 2 cm of upper inner arm skin. The study lasted roughly five months, and patients were dosed weekly with diphenylcyclopropenone on the scalp throughout. General study findings and limits: The formation of large CDR3 similarity clusters by expanded TCRs significantly exceeded that of controls.

The CDR3 length is 17 residues. Germline CDR1 and CDR2: MRHNA and SNTAGT. V shed 0 bases, J shed 1 base, and the junction held 4 bases outside the gene matches. This clonotype originated in a middle-aged woman with alopecia areata. Some clones in this sample may be carry-over from other donors' samples. V usage is TRBV6-4 and J usage is TRBJ2-3; 10 bases are a match to TRBD2. The specimen comprised whole blood, sampled in connection with sensitization to the hapten diphenylcyclopropenone (DPC). CDR3 amino acids: CASSDSTSGVGTDTQYF. The CDR3 nucleotides read TGTGCCAGCAGTGACTCAACTAGCGGGGTGGGCACAGATACGCAGTATTTT.